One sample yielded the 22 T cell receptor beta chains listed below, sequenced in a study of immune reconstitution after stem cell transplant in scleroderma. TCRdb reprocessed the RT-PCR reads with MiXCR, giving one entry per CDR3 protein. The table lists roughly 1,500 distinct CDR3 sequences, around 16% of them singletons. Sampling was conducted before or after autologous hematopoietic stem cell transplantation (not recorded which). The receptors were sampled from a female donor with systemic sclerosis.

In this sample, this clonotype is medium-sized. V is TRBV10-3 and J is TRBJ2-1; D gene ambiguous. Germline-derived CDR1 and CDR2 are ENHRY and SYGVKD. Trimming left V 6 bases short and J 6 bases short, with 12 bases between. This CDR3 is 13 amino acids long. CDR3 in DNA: TGTGCCATCAGAGGAAATAGGAGCAATGAGCAGTTCTTC. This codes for CAIRGNRSNEQFF.

The CDR3 is CASSPAVGGVDTGELFF. The CDR3 DNA reads as TGCGCCAGCAGCCCAGCGGTAGGCGGCGTGGACACCGGGGAGCTGTTTTTT. The genes are TRBV5-1 and TRBJ2-2; maybe TRBD2 (5 bases). This CDR3 is built from 17 residues. Germline V CDR1 and CDR2: SGHRS, YFSETQ. The germline V and J ends were trimmed by 4 bases and 3 bases, with 19 bases remaining between them.

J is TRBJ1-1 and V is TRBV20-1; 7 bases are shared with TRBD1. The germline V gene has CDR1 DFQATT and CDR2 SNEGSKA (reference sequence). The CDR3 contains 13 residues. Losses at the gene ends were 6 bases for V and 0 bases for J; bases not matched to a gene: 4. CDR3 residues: CSAPGQLNTEAFF. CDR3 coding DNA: TGCAGTGCCCCGGGACAGTTGAACACTGAAGCTTTCTTT.

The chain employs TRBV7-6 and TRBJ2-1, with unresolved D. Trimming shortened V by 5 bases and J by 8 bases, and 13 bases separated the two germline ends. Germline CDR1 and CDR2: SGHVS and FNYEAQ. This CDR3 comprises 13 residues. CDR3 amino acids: CASSPPQADEQFF. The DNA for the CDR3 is TGTGCCAGCAGCCCCCCCCAGGCGGATGAGCAGTTCTTC.

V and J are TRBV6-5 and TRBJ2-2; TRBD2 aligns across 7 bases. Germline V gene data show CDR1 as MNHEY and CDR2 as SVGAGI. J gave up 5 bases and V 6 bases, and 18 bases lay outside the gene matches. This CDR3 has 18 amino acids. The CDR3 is CASSVRLRDYLDTGELFF. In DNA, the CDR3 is TGTGCCAGCAGCGTAAGACTCCGGGACTACCTCGATACCGGGGAGCTGTTTTTT.

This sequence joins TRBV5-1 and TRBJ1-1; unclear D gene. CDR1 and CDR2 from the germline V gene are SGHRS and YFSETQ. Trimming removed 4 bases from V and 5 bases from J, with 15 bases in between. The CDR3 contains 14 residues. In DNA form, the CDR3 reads TGCGCCAGCAGCCTGGACCCCCCCGTTACTGAAGCTTTCTTT. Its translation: CASSLDPPVTEAFF.

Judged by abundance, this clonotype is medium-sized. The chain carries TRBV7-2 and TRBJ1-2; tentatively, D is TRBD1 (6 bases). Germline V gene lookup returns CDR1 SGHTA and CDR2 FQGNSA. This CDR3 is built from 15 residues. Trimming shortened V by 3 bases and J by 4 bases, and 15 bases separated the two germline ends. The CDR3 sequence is CASSLRGLVPYGYTF. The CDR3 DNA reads TGTGCCAGCAGCTTGAGGGGGTTGGTTCCCTATGGCTACACCTTC.

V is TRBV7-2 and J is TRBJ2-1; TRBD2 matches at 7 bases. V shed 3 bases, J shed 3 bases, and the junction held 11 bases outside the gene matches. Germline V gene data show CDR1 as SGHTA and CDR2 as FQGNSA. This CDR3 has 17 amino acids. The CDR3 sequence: CASSLGGTPTGYNEQFF. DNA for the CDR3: TGTGCCAGCAGCTTGGGGGGGACTCCGACCGGCTACAATGAGCAGTTCTTC.

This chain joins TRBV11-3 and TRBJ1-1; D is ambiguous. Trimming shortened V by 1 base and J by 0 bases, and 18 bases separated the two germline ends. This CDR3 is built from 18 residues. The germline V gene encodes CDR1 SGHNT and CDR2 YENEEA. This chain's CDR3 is CASSLGSGGRVVNTEAFF. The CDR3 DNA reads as TGTGCCAGCAGCTTAGGCTCGGGTGGTAGGGTGGTGAACACTGAAGCTTTCTTT.

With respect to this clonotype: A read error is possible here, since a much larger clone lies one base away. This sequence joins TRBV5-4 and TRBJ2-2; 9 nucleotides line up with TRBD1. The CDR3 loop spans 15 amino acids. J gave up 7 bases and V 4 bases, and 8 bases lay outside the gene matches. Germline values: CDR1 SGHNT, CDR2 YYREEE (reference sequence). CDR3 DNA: TGTGCCAGCAGCGCGGACAGGGGATTAGGCGGGGAGCTGTTTTTT. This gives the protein CASSADRGLGGELFF.

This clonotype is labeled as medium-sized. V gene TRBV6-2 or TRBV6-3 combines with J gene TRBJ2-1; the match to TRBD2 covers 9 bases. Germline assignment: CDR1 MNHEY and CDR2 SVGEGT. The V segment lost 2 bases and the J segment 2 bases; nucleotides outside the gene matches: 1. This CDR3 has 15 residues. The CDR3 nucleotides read TGTGCCAGCAGTTACCTAGCGGGGCCCTACAATGAGCAGTTCTTC. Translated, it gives CASSYLAGPYNEQFF.

The CDR3 DNA reads as TGCAGCGTTGAAGGGTCCGAGGGGGCATTCGCTGAAGCTTTCTTT. Its protein is CSVEGSEGAFAEAFF. The chain has TRBV29-1 and TRBJ1-1, with TRBD1 identical over 7 bases. Germline CDR1 SQVTM, CDR2 ANQGSEA. This CDR3 is 15 amino acids long. The trim removed 1 base at V and 6 bases at J, leaving 11 bases unmatched. Filled out from reference TRBV29-1 and TRBJ1-1, the complete variable domain reads SAVISQKPSRDICQRGTSLTIQCQVDSQVTMMFWYRQQPGQSLTLIATANQGSEATYESGFVIDKFPISRPNLTFSTLTVSNMSPEDSSIYLCSVEGSEGAFAEAFFGQGTRLTVV.

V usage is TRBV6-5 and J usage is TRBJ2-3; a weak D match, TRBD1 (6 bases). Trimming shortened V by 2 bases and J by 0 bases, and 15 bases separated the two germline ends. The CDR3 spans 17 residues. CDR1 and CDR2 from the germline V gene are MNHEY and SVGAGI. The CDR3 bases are TGTGCCAGCAGTTACGGGACATCTTACACTAGCACAGATACGCAGTATTTT. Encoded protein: CASSYGTSYTSTDTQYF.

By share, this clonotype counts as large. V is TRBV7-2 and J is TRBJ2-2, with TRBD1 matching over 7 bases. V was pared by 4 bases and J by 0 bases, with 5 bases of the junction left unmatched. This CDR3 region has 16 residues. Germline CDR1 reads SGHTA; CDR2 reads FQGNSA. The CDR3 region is CASSSGTASNTGELFF. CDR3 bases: TGTGCCAGCAGCTCCGGGACAGCATCGAACACCGGGGAGCTGTTTTTT.

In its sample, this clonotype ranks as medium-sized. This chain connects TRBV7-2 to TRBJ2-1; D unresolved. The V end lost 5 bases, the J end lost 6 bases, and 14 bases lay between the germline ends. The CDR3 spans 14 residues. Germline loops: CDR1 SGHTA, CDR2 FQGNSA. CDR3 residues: CASSDGALINEQFF. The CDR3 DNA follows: TGTGCCAGCAGCGACGGAGCCCTCATCAATGAGCAGTTCTTC.

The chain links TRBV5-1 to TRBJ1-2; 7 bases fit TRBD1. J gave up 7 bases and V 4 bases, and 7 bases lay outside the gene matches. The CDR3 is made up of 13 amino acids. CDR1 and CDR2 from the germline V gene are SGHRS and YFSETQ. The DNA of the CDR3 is TGCGCCAGCAGCGGTGAGGGGGCGAGTGGCTACACCTTC. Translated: CASSGEGASGYTF.

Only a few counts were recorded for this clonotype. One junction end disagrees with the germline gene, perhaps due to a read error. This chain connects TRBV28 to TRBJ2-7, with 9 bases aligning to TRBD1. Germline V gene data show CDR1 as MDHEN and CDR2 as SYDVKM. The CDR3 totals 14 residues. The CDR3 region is CASRTRALTTGGNF. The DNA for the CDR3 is TGTGCCAGCAGGACTAGGGCTCTTACGACAGGGGGAAACTTC.

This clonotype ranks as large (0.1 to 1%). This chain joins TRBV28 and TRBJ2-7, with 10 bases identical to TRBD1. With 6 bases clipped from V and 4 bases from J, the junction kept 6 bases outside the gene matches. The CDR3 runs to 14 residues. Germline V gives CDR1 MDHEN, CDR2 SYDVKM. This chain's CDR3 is CASRIGTGAYEQYF. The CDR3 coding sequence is TGTGCCAGCAGAATCGGGACAGGGGCTTACGAGCAGTACTTC.

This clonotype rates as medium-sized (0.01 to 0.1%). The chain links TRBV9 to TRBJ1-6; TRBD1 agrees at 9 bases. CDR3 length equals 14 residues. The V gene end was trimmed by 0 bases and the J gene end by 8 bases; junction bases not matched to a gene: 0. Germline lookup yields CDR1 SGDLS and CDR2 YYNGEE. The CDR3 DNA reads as TGTGCCAGCAGCGTAGGGACAGGGGATTCACCCCTCCACTTT. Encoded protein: CASSVGTGDSPLHF.

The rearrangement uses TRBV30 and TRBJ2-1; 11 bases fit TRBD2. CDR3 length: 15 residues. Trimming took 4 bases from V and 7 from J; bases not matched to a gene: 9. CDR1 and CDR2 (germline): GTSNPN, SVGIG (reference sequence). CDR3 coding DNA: TGTGCCTGGAAACGGGGCACTAGCGGGAGTAATGAGCAGTTCTTC. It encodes CAWKRGTSGSNEQFF.

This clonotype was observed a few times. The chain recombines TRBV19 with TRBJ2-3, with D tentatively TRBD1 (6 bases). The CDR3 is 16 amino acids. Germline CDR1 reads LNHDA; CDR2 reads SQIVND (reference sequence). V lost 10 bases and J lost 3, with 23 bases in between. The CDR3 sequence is CATGLGWQGKTDTQYF. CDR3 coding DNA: TGTGCCACCGGTCTCGGATGGCAGGGGAAGACAGATACGCAGTATTTT.

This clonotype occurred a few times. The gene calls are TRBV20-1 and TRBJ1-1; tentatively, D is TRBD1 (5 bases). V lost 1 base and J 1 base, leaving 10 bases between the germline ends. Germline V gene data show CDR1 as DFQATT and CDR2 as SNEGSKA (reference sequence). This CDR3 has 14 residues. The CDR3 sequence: CSARVRGPNTEAFF. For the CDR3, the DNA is TGCAGTGCTAGAGTAAGGGGACCGAACACTGAAGCTTTCTTT.